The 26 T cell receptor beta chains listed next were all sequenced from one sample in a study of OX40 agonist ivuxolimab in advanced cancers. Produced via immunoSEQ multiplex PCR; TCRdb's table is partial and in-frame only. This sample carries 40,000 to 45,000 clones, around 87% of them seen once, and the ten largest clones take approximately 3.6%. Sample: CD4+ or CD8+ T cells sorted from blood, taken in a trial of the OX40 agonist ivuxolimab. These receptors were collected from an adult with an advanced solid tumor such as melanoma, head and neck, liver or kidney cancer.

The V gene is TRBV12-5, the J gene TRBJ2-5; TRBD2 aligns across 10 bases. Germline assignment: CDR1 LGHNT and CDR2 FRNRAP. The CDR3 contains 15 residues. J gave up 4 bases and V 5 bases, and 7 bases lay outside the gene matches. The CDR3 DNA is TGTGCTAGTGGTATCGGGACTAGCGTTGGAGAGACCCAGTACTTC. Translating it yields CASGIGTSVGETQYF.

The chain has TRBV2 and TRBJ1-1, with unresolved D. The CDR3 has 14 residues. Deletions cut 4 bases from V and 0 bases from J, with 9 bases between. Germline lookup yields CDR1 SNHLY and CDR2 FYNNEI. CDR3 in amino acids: CASSVLLMNTEAFF. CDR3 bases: TGTGCCAGCAGTGTTCTTTTGATGAACACTGAAGCTTTCTTT. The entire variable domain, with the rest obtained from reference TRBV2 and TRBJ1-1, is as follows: EPEVTQTPSHQVTQMGQEVILRCVPISNHLYFYWYRQILGQKVEFLVSFYNNEISEKSEIFDDQFSVERPDGSNFTLKIRSTKLEDSAMYFCASSVLLMNTEAFFGQGTRLTVV.

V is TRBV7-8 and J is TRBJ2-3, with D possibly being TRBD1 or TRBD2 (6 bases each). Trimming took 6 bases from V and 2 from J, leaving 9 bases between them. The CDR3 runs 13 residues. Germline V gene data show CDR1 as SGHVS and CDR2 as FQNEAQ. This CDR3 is CASREGVTDTQYF. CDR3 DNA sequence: TGTGCCAGCAGGGAGGGGGTCACAGATACGCAGTATTTT.

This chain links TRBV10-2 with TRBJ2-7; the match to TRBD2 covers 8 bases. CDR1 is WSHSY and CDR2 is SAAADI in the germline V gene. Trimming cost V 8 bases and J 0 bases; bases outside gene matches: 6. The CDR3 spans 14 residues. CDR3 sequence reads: CASAGGRSSYEQYF. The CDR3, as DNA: TGCGCCAGCGCCGGCGGGAGGTCCTCCTACGAGCAGTACTTC.

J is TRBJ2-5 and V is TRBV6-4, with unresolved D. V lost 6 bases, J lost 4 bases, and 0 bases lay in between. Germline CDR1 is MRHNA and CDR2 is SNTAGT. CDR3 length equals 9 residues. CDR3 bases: TGTGCCAGCAGAGAGACCCAGTACTTC. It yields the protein CASRETQYF.

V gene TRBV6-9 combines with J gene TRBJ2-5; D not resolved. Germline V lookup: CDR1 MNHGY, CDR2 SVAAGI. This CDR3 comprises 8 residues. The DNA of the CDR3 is TGTAGGTGTGAGACCCAGTACTTC. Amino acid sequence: CRCETQYF.

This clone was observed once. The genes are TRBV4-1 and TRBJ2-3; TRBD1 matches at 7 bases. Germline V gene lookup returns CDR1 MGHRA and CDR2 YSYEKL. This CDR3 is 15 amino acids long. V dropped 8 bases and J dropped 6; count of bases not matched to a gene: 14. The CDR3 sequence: CASAPRTGVRDTQYF. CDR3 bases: TGCGCCAGCGCCCCCCGGACAGGCGTTCGGGATACGCAGTATTTT.

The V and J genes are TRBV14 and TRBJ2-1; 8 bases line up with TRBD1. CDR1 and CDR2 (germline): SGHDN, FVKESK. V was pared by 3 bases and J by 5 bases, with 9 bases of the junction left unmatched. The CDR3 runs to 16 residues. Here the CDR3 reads CASSHRGRGQNNEQFF. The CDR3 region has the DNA TGTGCCAGCAGCCATAGAGGCAGGGGGCAGAACAATGAGCAGTTCTTC.

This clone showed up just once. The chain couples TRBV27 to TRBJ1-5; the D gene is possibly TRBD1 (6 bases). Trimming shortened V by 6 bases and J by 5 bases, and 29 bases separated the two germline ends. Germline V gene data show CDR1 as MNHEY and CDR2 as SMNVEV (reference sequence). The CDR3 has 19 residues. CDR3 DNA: TGTGCCAGCAGGAGTTCGGGGACATGGTGGAGGGGAGGGGATCAGCCCCAGCATTTT. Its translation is CASRSSGTWWRGGDQPQHF.

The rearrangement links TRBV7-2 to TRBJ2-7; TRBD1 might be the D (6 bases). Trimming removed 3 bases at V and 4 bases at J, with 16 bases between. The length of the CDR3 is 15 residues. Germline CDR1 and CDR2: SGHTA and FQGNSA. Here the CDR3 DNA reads TGTGCCAGCAGCTTTAGACGGGGACAAATATACGAGCAGTACTTC. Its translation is CASSFRRGQIYEQYF.

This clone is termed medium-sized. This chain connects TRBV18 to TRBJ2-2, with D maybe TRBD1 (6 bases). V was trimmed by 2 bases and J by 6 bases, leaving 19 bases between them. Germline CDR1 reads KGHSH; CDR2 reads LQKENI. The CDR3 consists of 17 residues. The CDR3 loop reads CASSPRQTGRWAGELFF. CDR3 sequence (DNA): TGTGCCAGCTCACCAAGGCAGACAGGCCGGTGGGCCGGGGAGCTGTTTTTT.

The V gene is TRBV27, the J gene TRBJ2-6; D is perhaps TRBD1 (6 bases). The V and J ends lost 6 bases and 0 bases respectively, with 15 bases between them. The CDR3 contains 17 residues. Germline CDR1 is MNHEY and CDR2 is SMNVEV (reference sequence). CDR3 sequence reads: CASREQGSPSGANVLTF. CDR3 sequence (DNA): TGTGCCAGCAGGGAGCAGGGGTCCCCCTCTGGGGCCAACGTCCTGACTTTC. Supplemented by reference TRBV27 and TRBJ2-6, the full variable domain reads EAQVTQNPRYLITVTGKKLTVTCSQNMNHEYMSWYRQDPGLGLRQIYYSMNVEVTDKGDVPEGYKVSRKEKRNFPLILESPSPNQTSLYFCASREQGSPSGANVLTFGAGSRLTVL.

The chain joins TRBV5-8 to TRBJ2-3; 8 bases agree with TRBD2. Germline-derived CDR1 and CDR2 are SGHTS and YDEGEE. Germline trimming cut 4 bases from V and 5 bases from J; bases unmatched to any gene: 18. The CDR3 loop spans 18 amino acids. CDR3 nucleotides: TGTGCCAGCAGCCAACCGGGACTAGTATTCGTTGGCCAAGATACGCAGTATTTT. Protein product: CASSQPGLVFVGQDTQYF.

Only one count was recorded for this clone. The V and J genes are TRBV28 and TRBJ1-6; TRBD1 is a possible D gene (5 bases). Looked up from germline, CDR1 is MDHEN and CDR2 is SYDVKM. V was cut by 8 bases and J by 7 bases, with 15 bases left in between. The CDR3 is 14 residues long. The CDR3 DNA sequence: TGTGCCAGCTTTCTAGGCGGGGGGAATTCACCCCTCCACTTT. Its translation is CASFLGGGNSPLHF.

CDR3 nucleotide sequence: TGTGCCAGCAGTTTATGGCCCGGGGAGCTGTTTTTT. It translates to CASSLWPGELFF. The chain combines TRBV28 with TRBJ2-2; D remains unclear. Between the trimmed V and J ends, which lost 0 bases and 6 bases, there was a span of 2 bases. Germline CDR1 is MDHEN and CDR2 is SYDVKM. The CDR3 has 12 residues.

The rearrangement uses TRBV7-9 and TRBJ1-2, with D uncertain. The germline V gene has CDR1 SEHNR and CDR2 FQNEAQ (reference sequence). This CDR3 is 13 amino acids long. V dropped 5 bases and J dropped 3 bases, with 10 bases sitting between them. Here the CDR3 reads CASSLGRDYGYTF. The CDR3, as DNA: TGTGCCAGCAGCCTTGGGAGGGACTATGGCTACACCTTC. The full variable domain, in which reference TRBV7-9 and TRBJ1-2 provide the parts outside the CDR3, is DTGVSQNPRHKITKRGQNVTFRCDPISEHNRLYWYRQTLGQGPEFLTYFQNEAQLEKSRLLSDRFSAERPKGSFSTLEIQRTEQGDSAMYLCASSLGRDYGYTFGSGTRLTVV.

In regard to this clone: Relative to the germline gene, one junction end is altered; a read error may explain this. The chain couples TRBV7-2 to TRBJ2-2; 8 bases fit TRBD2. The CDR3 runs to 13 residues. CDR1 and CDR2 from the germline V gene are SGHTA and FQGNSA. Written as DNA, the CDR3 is TGTGCCAGCAGCGTAGCGGGAACCGGGGAGCTGTTTTTT. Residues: CASSVAGTGELFF.

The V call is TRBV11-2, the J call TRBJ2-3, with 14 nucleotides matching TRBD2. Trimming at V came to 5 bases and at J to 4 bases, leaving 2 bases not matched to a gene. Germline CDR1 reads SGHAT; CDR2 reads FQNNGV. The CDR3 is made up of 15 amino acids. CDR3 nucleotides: TGTGCCAGCAGCAAGGGACTAGCGGGAGCAGATACGCAGTATTTT. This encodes CASSKGLAGADTQYF.

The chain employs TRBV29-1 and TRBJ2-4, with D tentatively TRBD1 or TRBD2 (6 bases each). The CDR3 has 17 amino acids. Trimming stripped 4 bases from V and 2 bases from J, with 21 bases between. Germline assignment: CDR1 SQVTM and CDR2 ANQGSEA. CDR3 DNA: TGCAGCGTTGCCCAGGGGATATTAAGCGGGCCCAAAAACATTCAGTACTTC. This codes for CSVAQGILSGPKNIQYF.

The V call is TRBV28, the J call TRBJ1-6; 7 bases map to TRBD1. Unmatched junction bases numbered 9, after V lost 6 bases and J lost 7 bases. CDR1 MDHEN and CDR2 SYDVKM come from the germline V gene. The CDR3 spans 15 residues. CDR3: CASSSRTGPNSPLHF. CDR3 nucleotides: TGTGCCAGCAGCTCTCGGACAGGACCGAATTCACCCCTCCACTTT.

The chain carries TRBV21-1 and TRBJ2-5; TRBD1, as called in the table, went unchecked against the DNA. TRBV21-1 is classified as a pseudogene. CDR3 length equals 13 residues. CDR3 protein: CASNQVFQETQYF. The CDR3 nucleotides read TGTGCCAGCAATCAGGTTTTTCAAGAGACCCAGTACTTC.

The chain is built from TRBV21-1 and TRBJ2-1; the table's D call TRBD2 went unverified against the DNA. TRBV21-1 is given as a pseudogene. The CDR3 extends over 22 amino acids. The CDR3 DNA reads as TGTGCCAGCAGCAAAGCCTCTCGGACTAGCGGGAGGGCCGACTCATCCTACAATGAGCAGTTCTTC. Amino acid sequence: CASSKASRTSGRADSSYNEQFF.

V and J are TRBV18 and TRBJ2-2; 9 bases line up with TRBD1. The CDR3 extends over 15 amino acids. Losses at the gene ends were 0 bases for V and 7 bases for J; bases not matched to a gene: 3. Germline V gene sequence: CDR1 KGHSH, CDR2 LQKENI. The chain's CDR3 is CASSPPQGAGGELFF. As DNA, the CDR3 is TGTGCCAGCTCACCACCACAGGGGGCCGGCGGGGAGCTGTTTTTT.

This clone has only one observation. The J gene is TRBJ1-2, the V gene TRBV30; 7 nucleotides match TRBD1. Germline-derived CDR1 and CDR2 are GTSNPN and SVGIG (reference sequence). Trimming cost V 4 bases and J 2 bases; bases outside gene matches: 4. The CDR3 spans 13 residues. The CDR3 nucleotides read TGTGCCTGGACCCTGGACAGGAACTATGGCTACACCTTC. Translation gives CAWTLDRNYGYTF.

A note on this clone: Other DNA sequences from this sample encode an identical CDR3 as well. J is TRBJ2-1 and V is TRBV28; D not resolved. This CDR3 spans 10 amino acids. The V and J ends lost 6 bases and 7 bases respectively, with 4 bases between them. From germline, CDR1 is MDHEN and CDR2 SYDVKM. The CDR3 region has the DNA TGTGCCAGCAGAGATAATGAGCAGTTCTTC. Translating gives CASRDNEQFF. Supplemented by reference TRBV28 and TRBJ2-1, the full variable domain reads DVKVTQSSRYLVKRTGEKVFLECVQDMDHENMFWYRQDPGLGLRLIYFSYDVKMKEKGDIPEGYSVSREKKERFSLILESASTNQTSMYLCASRDNEQFFGPGTRLTVL.

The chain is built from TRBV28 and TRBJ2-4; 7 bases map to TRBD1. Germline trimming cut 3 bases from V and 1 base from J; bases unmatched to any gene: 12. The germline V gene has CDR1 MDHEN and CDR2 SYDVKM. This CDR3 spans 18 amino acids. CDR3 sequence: CASSFQGGAVAAKNIQYF. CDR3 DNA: TGTGCCAGCAGTTTTCAAGGGGGCGCCGTAGCGGCCAAAAACATTCAGTACTTC. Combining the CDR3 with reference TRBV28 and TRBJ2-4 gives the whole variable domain DVKVTQSSRYLVKRTGEKVFLECVQDMDHENMFWYRQDPGLGLRLIYFSYDVKMKEKGDIPEGYSVSREKKERFSLILESASTNQTSMYLCASSFQGGAVAAKNIQYFGAGTRLSVL.